These 24 T cell receptor beta chains originate from one sample sequenced in a study of human T cells and chemical hapten exposure. Time point: patch test 1, 2 weeks after DPC sensitization. Treatment described: therapeutic diphenylcyclopropenone sensitization with weekly scalp DPC. One entry per CDR3 protein, called by TCRdb with MiXCR from the RACE reads. The table includes 40,000 to 60,000 distinct CDR3 sequences, around a tenth detected once. The sample in question was whole blood, obtained in connection with sensitization to the hapten diphenylcyclopropenone (DPC). The receptors derive from a woman between 45 and 60 years old with alopecia areata. Some clones in this sample may be carry-over from other donors' samples.

The chain links TRBV30 to TRBJ2-2; possibly TRBD1 for D (5 bases). The V and J ends lost 0 bases and 0 bases respectively, with 20 bases between them. The germline CDR1 and CDR2 sequences are GTSNPN and SVGIG (reference sequence). CDR3 size: 19 residues. CDR3 residues: CAWSVLYVRAGTNTGELFF. The CDR3 bases are TGTGCCTGGAGTGTACTCTACGTTAGGGCAGGGACGAACACCGGGGAGCTGTTTTTT. The variable domain in full, with the rest retrieved from reference TRBV30 and TRBJ2-2, is SQTIHQWPATLVQPVGSPLSLECTVEGTSNPNLYWYRQAAGRGLQLLFYSVGIGQISSEVPQNLSASRPQDRQFILSSKKLLLSDSGFYLCAWSVLYVRAGTNTGELFFGEGSRLTVL.

This clonotype showed up many times. This sequence joins TRBV6-1 and TRBJ2-6; D might be TRBD1 (5 bases). In germline, CDR1 is MNHNS, CDR2 SASEGT. The germline V and J ends were trimmed by 4 bases and 4 bases, with 11 bases remaining between them. This CDR3 region has 15 residues. Here the CDR3 reads CASSVGHSGANVLTF. As DNA, the CDR3 is TGTGCCAGCAGTGTCGGACATTCCGGGGCCAACGTCCTGACTTTC.

This clonotype was detected ten times or more. The rearrangement uses TRBV28 and TRBJ2-2; 9 bases line up with TRBD2. The CDR3 extends over 17 amino acids. Per the germline V gene, CDR1 is MDHEN and CDR2 is SYDVKM. Trimming took 4 bases from V and 5 from J; bases not matched to a gene: 11. CDR3 region: CASSSPPGSGSTGELFF. The DNA for the CDR3 is TGTGCCAGCAGTTCCCCCCCGGGTAGCGGGAGTACCGGGGAGCTGTTTTTT.

At least ten counts were recorded for this clonotype. V is TRBV11-2 and J is TRBJ2-6; D is unclear. The CDR3 is 12 residues long. Germline CDR1 reads SGHAT; CDR2 reads FQNNGV. V was pared by 1 base and J by 8 bases, with 3 bases between. In DNA, the CDR3 is TGTGCCAGCAGCTTAGTTACCAACGTCCTGACTTTC. The encoded protein is CASSLVTNVLTF.

In this sample, this clonotype is medium-sized. The J gene is TRBJ2-5, the V gene TRBV12-3 or TRBV12-4; 9 bases fit TRBD1. Unmatched junction bases numbered 7, after V lost 3 bases and J lost 5 bases. The CDR3 spans 15 residues. The CDR3 nucleotides are TGTGCCAGCAGTTTCTCGGGACAGGGAGCCGAGACCCAGTACTTC. It is translated as CASSFSGQGAETQYF.

This clonotype was found many times. V usage is TRBV14 and J usage is TRBJ1-6, with a weak D call TRBD1 (5 bases). Per germline, CDR1 SGHDN and CDR2 FVKESK. The CDR3 is 15 amino acids. V lost 3 bases, J lost 8 bases, and 14 bases lay in between. The DNA for the CDR3 is TGTGCCAGCAGCCAGGGACTGACAATGGATTCACCCCTCCACTTT. This codes for CASSQGLTMDSPLHF. The full variable domain, in which reference TRBV14 and TRBJ1-6 provide the parts outside the CDR3, is EAGVTQFPSHSVIEKGQTVTLRCDPISGHDNLYWYRRVMGKEIKFLLHFVKESKQDESGMPNNRFLAERTGGTYSTLKVQPAELEDSGVYFCASSQGLTMDSPLHFGNGTRLTVT.

This clonotype was recorded many times. V is TRBV27 and J is TRBJ2-7; D is ambiguous. Per the germline V gene, CDR1 is MNHEY and CDR2 is SMNVEV (reference sequence). The CDR3 runs to 16 residues. V shed 2 bases and J shed 0 bases, with 14 bases lying between them. In DNA, the CDR3 is TGTGCCAGCAGTTTAACCCCCCCTCTCAGCTCCTACGAGCAGTACTTC. This gives the protein CASSLTPPLSSYEQYF.

This clonotype was counted at least ten times. The chain couples TRBV12-3 or TRBV12-4 to TRBJ2-6; TRBD1 matches at 8 bases. Germline trimming cut 10 bases from V and 0 bases from J; bases unmatched to any gene: 8. The CDR3 is 16 residues long. DNA for the CDR3: TGTGCCAATTCACAGGGGGTTCACTCTGGGGCCAACGTCCTGACTTTC. Protein product: CANSQGVHSGANVLTF.

The chain couples TRBV3-1 to TRBJ2-2; 11 bases align to TRBD2. Per germline, CDR1 LGHDT and CDR2 YNNKEL (reference sequence). The V gene end was trimmed by 3 bases and the J gene end by 6 bases; junction bases not matched to a gene: 9. CDR3 length: 17 amino acids. CDR3 bases: TGTGCCAGCAGCCATGGGTTACTAGCGGGAGCCGCCGGGGAGCTGTTTTTT. It translates to CASSHGLLAGAAGELFF.

There are many counts of this clonotype. The CDR3 DNA reads as TGTGCCACCAGCCCCCGATTGACCACAGTTCGGGATTCACCCCTCCACTTT. Its protein product is CATSPRLTTVRDSPLHF. The chain uses TRBV15 and TRBJ1-6; D ambiguous. Germline CDR1 LNHNV, CDR2 YYDKDF (reference sequence). The CDR3 extends over 17 amino acids. Between the trimmed V and J ends, which lost 5 bases and 8 bases, there was a span of 22 bases.

This clonotype was counted at least ten times. The CDR3 sequence: CASSHRSAGETQYF. The CDR3 coding sequence is TGTGCCAGCAGCCACCGGTCGGCTGGAGAGACCCAGTACTTC. V usage is TRBV7-9 and J usage is TRBJ2-5; D unresolved. This CDR3 is built from 14 residues. V dropped 5 bases and J dropped 4 bases, with 14 bases sitting between them. CDR1 SEHNR and CDR2 FQNEAQ come from the germline V gene (reference sequence). The full variable domain, rest sourced from reference TRBV7-9 and TRBJ2-5, is DTGVSQNPRHKITKRGQNVTFRCDPISEHNRLYWYRQTLGQGPEFLTYFQNEAQLEKSRLLSDRFSAERPKGSFSTLEIQRTEQGDSAMYLCASSHRSAGETQYFGPGTRLLVL.

This chain joins TRBV14 and TRBJ2-1; 7 nucleotides align to TRBD1. The CDR3 loop spans 17 amino acids. CDR1 and CDR2 (germline): SGHDN, FVKESK. The J segment lost 5 bases and the V segment lost 0 bases, leaving 10 bases of the junction unmatched. For the CDR3, the DNA is TGTGCCAGCAGCCAAGATCTTTGGCAGGGGGTCCACAATGAGCAGTTCTTC. Its protein product is CASSQDLWQGVHNEQFF.

This clonotype turned up a few times. The gene calls are TRBV25-1 and TRBJ2-3; D may be TRBD2 (7 bases). The V end lost 3 bases, the J end lost 5 bases, and 12 bases lay between the germline ends. This CDR3 region has 14 residues. From germline, CDR1 is MGHDK and CDR2 SYGVNS. CDR3 loop: CASSDWGGLDTQYF. DNA of the CDR3: TGTGCCAGCAGTGATTGGGGGGGGCTAGATACGCAGTATTTT.

This clonotype was counted ten times or more. The V gene is TRBV7-9, the J gene TRBJ2-3, with 8 bases aligning to TRBD2. Trimming cost V 6 bases and J 6 bases; bases outside gene matches: 11. The CDR3 spans 15 residues. CDR1 SEHNR and CDR2 FQNEAQ come from the germline V gene (reference sequence). As DNA, the CDR3 is TGTGCCAGCAGTATCAAACGGACTAGCATGGATACGCAGTATTTT. It specifies CASSIKRTSMDTQYF.

The J gene is TRBJ2-1, the V gene TRBV10-3, with a weak D call TRBD2 (6 bases). Per the germline V gene, CDR1 is ENHRY and CDR2 is SYGVKD. Trimming shortened V by 1 base and J by 2 bases, and 12 bases separated the two germline ends. The CDR3 sequence is 16 residues long. CDR3: CAISEFGGGTYNEQFF. CDR3 in DNA: TGTGCCATCAGTGAGTTCGGCGGAGGGACCTACAATGAGCAGTTCTTC.

This clonotype appeared many times. The chain carries TRBV3-1 and TRBJ2-2; D might be TRBD1 (5 bases). The ends were cut back, 3 bases at V and 1 base at J, with 12 bases in the middle. Germline assignment: CDR1 LGHDT and CDR2 YNNKEL (reference sequence). The CDR3 totals 16 residues. As DNA, the CDR3 is TGTGCCAGCAGCCACTTCGACAGCCAGAACACCGGGGAGCTGTTTTTT. Its protein is CASSHFDSQNTGELFF.

This clonotype has a handful of counts. This chain uses TRBV12-3 or TRBV12-4 with TRBJ1-3; D is ambiguous. This CDR3 is 14 amino acids long. V was trimmed by 8 bases and J by 1 base, leaving 12 bases between them. The CDR3 coding sequence is TGTGCCAGCCGAGGAGCCGGTTCTGGAAACACCATATATTTT. Translating it yields CASRGAGSGNTIYF.

This clonotype was observed many times. This CDR3 is CASSEIRGTEAFF. The CDR3 DNA sequence: TGTGCCAGCAGTGAAATCAGGGGCACTGAAGCTTTCTTT. The rearrangement uses TRBV6-1 and TRBJ1-1; D might be TRBD1 (6 bases). The germline gives CDR1 MNHNS, CDR2 SASEGT. Trimming cost V 2 bases and J 4 bases, with 8 bases left between them. There are 13 residues in the CDR3.

This clonotype came up many times. This chain links TRBV28 with TRBJ1-2; 11 bases fit TRBD1. With V trimmed by 3 bases and J by 4 bases, 1 base remained unmatched. This CDR3 has 14 residues. Germline-derived CDR1 and CDR2 are MDHEN and SYDVKM. CDR3 region: CASSLGTGGYGYTF. The CDR3 DNA sequence: TGTGCCAGCAGTTTGGGGACAGGGGGCTATGGCTACACCTTC.

This clonotype is medium-sized (0.01 to 0.1%) in the sample. This rearrangement joins TRBV9 to TRBJ2-1, with D unresolved. Germline loops: CDR1 SGDLS, CDR2 YYNGEE. The length of the CDR3 is 15 residues. V lost 0 bases and J 0 bases, leaving 7 bases between the germline ends. CDR3 amino acids: CASSVGQSSYNEQFF. Here the CDR3 DNA reads TGTGCCAGCAGCGTAGGGCAGAGCTCCTACAATGAGCAGTTCTTC. The whole variable domain, remainder taken from reference TRBV9 and TRBJ2-1, is DSGVTQTPKHLITATGQRVTLRCSPRSGDLSVYWYQQSLDQGLQFLIQYYNGEERAKGNILERFSAQQFPDLHSELNLSSLELGDSALYFCASSVGQSSYNEQFFGPGTRLTVL.

The gene calls are TRBV7-9 and TRBJ2-4, with a tentative D call TRBD1 (5 bases). Deletions cut 2 bases from V and 4 bases from J, with 9 bases between. The CDR3 sequence is 14 residues long. Looked up from germline, CDR1 is SEHNR and CDR2 is FQNEAQ (reference sequence). CDR3 in DNA: TGTGCCAGCAGCTTATTGACAGCAAAAAACATTCAGTACTTC. This sequence encodes CASSLLTAKNIQYF.

In the case of this clonotype: One base away lies a much larger clone, so this may be a sequencing read error. The rearrangement links TRBV5-1 to TRBJ1-1; D unclear. V shed 4 bases and J shed 4 bases, with 14 bases lying between them. The CDR3 contains 14 residues. Germline CDR1 SGHRS, CDR2 YFSETQ. CDR3 bases: TGCGCCAGCAGCGGGCATGGGGATTCCACTGAAGCTTTCTTT. Translated: CASSGHGDSTEAFF. Supplemented by reference TRBV5-1 and TRBJ1-1, the full variable domain reads KAGVTQTPRYLIKTRGQQVTLSCSPISGHRSVSWYQQTPGQGLQFLFEYFSETQRNKGNFPGRFSGRQFSNSRSEMNVSTLELGDSALYLCASSGHGDSTEAFFGQGTRLTVV.

This clonotype was seen ten or more times. This chain connects TRBV30 to TRBJ1-1; D remains unclear. The CDR3 has 13 amino acids. In germline, CDR1 is GTSNPN, CDR2 SVGIG (reference sequence). With 0 bases removed from V and 1 base from J, the gap between germline ends came to 6 bases. CDR3 nucleotide sequence: TGTGCCTGGAGTGTCCCAGAGAACACTGAAGCTTTCTTT. Its translation is CAWSVPENTEAFF.

In this sample, this clonotype turned up many times. This chain joins TRBV2 and TRBJ2-1; tentative D call: TRBD1 (7 bases). The germline V gene has CDR1 SNHLY and CDR2 FYNNEI. CDR3 length equals 19 residues. V lost 2 bases, J lost 6 bases, and 26 bases lay in between. The CDR3 coding sequence is TGTGCCAGCAGTGAATACGTATCTAGCCTCCAGGGGGGTGGCAATGAGCAGTTCTTC. Translation gives CASSEYVSSLQGGGNEQFF. Using reference TRBV2 and TRBJ2-1 for the parts outside the CDR3, the full variable domain is EPEVTQTPSHQVTQMGQEVILRCVPISNHLYFYWYRQILGQKVEFLVSFYNNEISEKSEIFDDQFSVERPDGSNFTLKIRSTKLEDSAMYFCASSEYVSSLQGGGNEQFFGPGTRLTVL.